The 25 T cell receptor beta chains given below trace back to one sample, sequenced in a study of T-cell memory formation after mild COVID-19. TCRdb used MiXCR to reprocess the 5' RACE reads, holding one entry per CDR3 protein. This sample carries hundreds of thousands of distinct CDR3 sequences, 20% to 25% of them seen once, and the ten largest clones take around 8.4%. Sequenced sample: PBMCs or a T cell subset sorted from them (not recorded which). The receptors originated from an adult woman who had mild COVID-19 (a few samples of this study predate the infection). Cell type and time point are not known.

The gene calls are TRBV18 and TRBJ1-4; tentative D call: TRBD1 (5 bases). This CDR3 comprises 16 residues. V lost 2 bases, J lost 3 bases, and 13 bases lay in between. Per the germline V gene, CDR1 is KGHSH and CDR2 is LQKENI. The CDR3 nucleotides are TGTGCCAGCTCACCAAATTCGGCAGGGTCTAATGAAAAACTGTTTTTT. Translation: CASSPNSAGSNEKLFF. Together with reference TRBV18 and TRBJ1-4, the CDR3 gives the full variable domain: NAGVMQNPRHLVRRRGQEARLRCSPMKGHSHVYWYRQLPEEGLKFMVYLQKENIIDESGMPKERFSAEFPKEGPSILRIQQVVRGDSAAYFCASSPNSAGSNEKLFFGSGTQLSVL.

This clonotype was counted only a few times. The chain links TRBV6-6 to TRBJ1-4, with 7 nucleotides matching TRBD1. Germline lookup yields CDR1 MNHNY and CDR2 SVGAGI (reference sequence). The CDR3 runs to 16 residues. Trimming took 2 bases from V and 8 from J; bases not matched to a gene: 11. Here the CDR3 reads CASSYLPGTEKEKLFF. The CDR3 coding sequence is TGTGCCAGCAGTTACCTTCCCGGGACAGAAAAAGAAAAACTGTTTTTT.

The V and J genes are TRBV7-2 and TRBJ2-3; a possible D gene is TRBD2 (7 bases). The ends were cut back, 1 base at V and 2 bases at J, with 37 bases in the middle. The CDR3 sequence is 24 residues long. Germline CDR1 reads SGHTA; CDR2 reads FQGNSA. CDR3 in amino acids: CASSLGWGGPYPSFPSGDTDTQYF. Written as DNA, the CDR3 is TGTGCCAGCAGCTTAGGGTGGGGGGGCCCCTACCCCTCTTTTCCTAGCGGTGACACAGATACGCAGTATTTT.

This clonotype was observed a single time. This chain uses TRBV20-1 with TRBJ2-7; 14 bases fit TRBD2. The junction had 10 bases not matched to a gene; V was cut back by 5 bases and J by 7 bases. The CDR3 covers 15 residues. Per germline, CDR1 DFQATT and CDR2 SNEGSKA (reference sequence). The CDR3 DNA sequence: TGCAGTGCTCCTGGGGGGACTAGCGGGAGAAAAGAGCAGTACTTC. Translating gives CSAPGGTSGRKEQYF.

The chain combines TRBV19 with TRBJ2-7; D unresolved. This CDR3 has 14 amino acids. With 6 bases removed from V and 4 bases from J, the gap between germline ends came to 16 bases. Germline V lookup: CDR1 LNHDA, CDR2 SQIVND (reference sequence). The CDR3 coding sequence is TGTGCCAGTAGCCACCCCGGGCGGACGTACGAGCAGTACTTC. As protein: CASSHPGRTYEQYF.

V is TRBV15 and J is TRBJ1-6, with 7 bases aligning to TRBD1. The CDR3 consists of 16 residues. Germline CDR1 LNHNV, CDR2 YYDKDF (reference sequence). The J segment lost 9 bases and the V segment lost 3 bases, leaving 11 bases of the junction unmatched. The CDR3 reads CATSSAGRGPRSPLHF. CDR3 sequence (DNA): TGTGCCACCAGCAGTGCCGGGAGGGGGCCTCGTTCACCCCTCCACTTT.

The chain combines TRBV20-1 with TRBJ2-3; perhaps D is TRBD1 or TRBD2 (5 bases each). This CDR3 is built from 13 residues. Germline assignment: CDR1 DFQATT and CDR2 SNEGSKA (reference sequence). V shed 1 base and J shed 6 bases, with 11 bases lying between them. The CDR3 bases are TGCAGTGCTAGAGTATGGGGGTGGGATACGCAGTATTTT. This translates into CSARVWGWDTQYF.

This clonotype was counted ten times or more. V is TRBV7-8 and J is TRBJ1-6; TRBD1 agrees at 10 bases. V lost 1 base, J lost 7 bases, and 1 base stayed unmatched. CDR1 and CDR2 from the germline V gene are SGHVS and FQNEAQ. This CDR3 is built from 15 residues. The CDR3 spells CASSLGGQGNSPLHF. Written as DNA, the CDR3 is TGTGCCAGCAGCTTAGGGGGACAGGGGAATTCACCCCTCCACTTT.

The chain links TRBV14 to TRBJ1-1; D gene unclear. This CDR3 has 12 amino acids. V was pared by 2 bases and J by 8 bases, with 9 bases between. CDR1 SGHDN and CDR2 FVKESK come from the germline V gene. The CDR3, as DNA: TGTGCCAGCAGCCAATTTGGACTCGAAGCTTTCTTT. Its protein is CASSQFGLEAFF.

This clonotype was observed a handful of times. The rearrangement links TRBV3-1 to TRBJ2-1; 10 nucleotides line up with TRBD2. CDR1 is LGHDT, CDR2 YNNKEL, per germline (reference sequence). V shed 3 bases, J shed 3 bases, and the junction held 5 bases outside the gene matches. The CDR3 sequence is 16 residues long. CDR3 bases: TGTGCCAGCAGCCAGGAAGCGGGGGGGATCTACAATGAGCAGTTCTTC. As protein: CASSQEAGGIYNEQFF.

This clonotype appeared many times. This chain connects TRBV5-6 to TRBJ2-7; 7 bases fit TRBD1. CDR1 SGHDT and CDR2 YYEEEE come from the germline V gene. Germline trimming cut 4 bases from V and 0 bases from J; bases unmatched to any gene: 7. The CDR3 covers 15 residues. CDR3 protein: CASSPLGTDSYEQYF. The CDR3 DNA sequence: TGTGCCAGCAGCCCTTTGGGGACAGACTCCTACGAGCAGTACTTC. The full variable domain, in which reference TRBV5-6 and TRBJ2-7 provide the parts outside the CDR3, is DAGVTQSPTHLIKTRGQQVTLRCSPKSGHDTVSWYQQALGQGPQFIFQYYEEEERQRGNFPDRFSGHQFPNYSSELNVNALLLGDSALYLCASSPLGTDSYEQYFGPGTRLTVT.

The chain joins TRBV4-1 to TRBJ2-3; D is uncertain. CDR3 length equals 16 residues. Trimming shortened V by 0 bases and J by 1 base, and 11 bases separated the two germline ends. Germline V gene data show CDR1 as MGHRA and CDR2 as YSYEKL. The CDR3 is CASSQDVRAGTDTQYF. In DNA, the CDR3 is TGCGCCAGCAGCCAAGACGTTCGAGCAGGCACAGATACGCAGTATTTT.

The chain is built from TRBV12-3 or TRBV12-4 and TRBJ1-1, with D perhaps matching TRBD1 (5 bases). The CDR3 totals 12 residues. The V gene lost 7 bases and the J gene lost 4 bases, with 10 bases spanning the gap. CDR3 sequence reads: CASNAGGTEAFF. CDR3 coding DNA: TGTGCCAGCAATGCCGGGGGCACTGAAGCTTTCTTT.

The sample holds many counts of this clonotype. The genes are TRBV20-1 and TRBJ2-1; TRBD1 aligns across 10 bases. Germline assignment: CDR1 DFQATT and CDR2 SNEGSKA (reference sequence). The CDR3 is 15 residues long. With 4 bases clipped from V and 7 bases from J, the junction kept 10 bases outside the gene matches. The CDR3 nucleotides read TGCAGTGCTAAGGCGGGACAGGGGTCTCAGAATGAGCAGTTCTTC. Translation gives CSAKAGQGSQNEQFF.

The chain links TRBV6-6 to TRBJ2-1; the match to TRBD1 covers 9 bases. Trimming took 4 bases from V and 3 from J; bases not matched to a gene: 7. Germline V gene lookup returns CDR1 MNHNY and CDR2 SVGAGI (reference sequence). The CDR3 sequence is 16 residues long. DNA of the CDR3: TGTGCCAGCAGTTCGCGGAGGACAGGGGACTACAATGAGCAGTTCTTC. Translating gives CASSSRRTGDYNEQFF.

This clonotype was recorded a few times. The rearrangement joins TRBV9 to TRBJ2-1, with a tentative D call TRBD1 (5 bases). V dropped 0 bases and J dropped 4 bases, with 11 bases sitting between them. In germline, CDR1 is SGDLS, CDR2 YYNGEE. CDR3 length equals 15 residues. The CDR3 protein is CASSVGYGAYNEQFF. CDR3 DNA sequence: TGTGCCAGCAGCGTAGGATATGGGGCATACAATGAGCAGTTCTTC.

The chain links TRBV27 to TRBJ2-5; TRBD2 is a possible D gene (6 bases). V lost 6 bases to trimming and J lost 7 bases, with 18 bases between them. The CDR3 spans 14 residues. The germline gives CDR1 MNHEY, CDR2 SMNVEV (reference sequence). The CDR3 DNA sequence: TGTGCCAGCAGCCCTTCCGGGAGCAGTGGGACCCAGTACTTC. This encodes CASSPSGSSGTQYF.

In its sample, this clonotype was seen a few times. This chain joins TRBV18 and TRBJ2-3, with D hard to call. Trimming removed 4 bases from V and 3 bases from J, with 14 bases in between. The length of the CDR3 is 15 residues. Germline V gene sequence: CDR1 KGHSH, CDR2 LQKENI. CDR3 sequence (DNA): TGTGCCAGCTCACTAGCCGGCTCGGCTACAGATACGCAGTATTTT. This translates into CASSLAGSATDTQYF.

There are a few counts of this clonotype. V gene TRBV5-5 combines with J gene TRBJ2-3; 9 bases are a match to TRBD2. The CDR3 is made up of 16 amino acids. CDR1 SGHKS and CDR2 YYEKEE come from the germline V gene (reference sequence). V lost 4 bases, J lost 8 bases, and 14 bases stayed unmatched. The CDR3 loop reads CASSPTAGGAPVTQYF. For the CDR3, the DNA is TGTGCCAGCAGCCCTACGGCGGGGGGGGCCCCGGTTACGCAGTATTTT.

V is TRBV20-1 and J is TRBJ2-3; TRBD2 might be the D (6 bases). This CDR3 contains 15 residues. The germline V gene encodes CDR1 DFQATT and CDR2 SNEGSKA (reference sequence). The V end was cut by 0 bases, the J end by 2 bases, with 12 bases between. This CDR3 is CSARDPRLVTDTQYF. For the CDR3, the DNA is TGCAGTGCTAGAGACCCCAGACTAGTCACAGATACGCAGTATTTT.

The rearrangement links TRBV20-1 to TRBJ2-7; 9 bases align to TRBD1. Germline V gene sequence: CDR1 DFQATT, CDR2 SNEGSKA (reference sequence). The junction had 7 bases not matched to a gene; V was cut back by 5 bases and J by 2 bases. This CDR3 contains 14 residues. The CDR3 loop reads CSAGRDRVAYEQYF. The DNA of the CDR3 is TGCAGTGCTGGCAGGGACAGGGTCGCCTACGAGCAGTACTTC.

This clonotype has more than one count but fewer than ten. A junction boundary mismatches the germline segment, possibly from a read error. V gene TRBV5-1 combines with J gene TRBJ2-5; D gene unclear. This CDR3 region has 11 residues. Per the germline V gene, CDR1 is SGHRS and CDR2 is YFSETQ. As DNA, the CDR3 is TGTGCCAGCAGGCGGCAAGAGACCCAGTACTTC. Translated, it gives CASRRQETQYF.

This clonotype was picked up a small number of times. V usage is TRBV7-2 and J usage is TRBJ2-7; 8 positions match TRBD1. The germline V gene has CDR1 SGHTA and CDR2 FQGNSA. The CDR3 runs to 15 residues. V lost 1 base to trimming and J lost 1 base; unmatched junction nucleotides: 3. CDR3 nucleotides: TGTGCCAGCAGCTTAGGGACAGGGTTTTCCTACGAGCAGTACTTC. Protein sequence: CASSLGTGFSYEQYF.

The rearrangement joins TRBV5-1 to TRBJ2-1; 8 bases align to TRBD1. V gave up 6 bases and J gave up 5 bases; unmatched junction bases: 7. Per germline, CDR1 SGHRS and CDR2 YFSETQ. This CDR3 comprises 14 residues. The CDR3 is CASTPGGIDNEQFF. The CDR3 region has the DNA TGCGCCAGCACCCCAGGGGGCATCGACAATGAGCAGTTCTTC. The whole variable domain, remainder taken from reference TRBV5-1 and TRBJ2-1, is KAGVTQTPRYLIKTRGQQVTLSCSPISGHRSVSWYQQTPGQGLQFLFEYFSETQRNKGNFPGRFSGRQFSNSRSEMNVSTLELGDSALYLCASTPGGIDNEQFFGPGTRLTVL.

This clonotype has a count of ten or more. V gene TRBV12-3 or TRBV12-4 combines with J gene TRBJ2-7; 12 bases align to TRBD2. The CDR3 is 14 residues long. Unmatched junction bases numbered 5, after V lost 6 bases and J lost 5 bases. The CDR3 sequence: CASSPSGGAHEQYF. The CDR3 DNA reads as TGTGCCAGCAGCCCTAGCGGGGGGGCCCACGAGCAGTACTTC.